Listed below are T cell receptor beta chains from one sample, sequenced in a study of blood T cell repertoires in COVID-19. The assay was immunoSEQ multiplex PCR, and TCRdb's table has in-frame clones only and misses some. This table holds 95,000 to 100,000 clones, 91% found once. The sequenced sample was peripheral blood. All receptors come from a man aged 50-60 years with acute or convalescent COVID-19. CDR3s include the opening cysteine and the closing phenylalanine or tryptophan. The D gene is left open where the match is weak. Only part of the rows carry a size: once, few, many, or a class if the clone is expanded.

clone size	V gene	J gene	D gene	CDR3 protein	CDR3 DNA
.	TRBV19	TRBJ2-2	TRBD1	CASSLTGSNTGELFF	TGTGCCAGTAGTTTGACAGGGTCTAACACCGGGGAGCTGTTTTTT
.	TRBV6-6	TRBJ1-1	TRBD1	CASMTGAGTEAFF	TGTGCCAGCATGACAGGGGCGGGCACTGAAGCTTTCTTT
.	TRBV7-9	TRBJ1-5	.	CASSRGGIPPQHF	TGTGCCAGCAGCCGCGGGGGCATTCCGCCCCAGCATTTT
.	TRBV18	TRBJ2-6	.	CASSPSRISSEAGANVLTF	TGTGCCAGCTCACCATCCCGAATCTCGAGCGAAGCTGGGGCCAACGTCCTGACTTTC
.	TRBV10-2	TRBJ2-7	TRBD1	CASGQGVQYF	TGCGCCAGCGGGCAGGGGGTTCAGTACTTC
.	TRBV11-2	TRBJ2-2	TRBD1	CASSSTGFRTGELFF	TGTGCCAGCAGCTCGACAGGGTTTCGCACCGGGGAGCTGTTTTTT
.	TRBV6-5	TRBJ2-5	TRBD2	CASSPLARGTQYF	TGTGCCAGCAGCCCACTAGCGAGGGGGACCCAGTACTTC
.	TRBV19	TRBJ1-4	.	CASQGPRYEKLFF	TGTGCCAGCCAGGGGCCCCGTTATGAAAAACTGTTTTTT
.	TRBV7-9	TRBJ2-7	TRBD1	CASSSTGGGRQYF	TGTGCCAGCAGCTCTACAGGGGGCGGTAGGCAGTACTTC
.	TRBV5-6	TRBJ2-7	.	CASSLNRYEQYF	TGTGCCAGCAGCTTGAACAGATACGAGCAGTACTTC
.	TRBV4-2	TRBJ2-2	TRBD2	CASRTSGATGELFF	TGTGCCAGTAGGACTAGCGGGGCGACCGGGGAGCTGTTTTTT
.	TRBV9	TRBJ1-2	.	CASSVDVTPVYGYTF	TGTGCCAGCAGCGTAGATGTGACACCCGTCTATGGCTACACCTTC
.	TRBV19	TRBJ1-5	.	CASSISPGVGNQPQHF	TGTGCCAGTAGTATCTCCCCCGGGGTAGGGAATCAGCCCCAGCATTTT
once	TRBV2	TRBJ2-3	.	CASSEGGAGTDTQYF	TGTGCCAGCAGTGAAGGTGGGGCTGGCACAGATACGCAGTATTTT
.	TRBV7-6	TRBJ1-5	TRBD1	CASNIKGAGNSNQPQHF	TGTGCCAGCAACATTAAGGGGGCAGGGAATAGCAATCAGCCCCAGCATTTT
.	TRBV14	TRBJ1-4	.	CASSHAGTQVNEKLFF	TGTGCCAGCAGCCATGCAGGGACACAAGTCAATGAAAAACTGTTTTTT
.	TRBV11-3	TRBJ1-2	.	CASSSTGLNYGYTF	TGTGCCAGCAGCTCGACAGGTCTCAACTATGGCTACACCTTC
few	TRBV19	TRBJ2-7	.	CALDRQYF	TGTGCCCTAGATAGGCAGTACTTC
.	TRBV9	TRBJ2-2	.	CASSSSQGKAGELFF	TGTGCCAGCAGCTCATCCCAGGGGAAGGCCGGGGAGCTGTTTTTT
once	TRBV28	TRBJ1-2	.	CASIQGFGYGYTF	TGTGCCAGCATCCAGGGGTTTGGGTATGGCTACACCTTC
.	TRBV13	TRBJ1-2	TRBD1	CASSADRGYNGYTF	TGTGCCAGCAGCGCCGACAGGGGGTATAATGGCTACACCTTC
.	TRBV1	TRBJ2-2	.	CTSSQFPAGLENTGELFF	TGCACCAGCAGCCAATTCCCCGCGGGACTAGAAAACACCGGGGAGCTGTTTTTT
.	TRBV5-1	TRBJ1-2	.	CASSLVGVNYGYTF	TGCGCCAGCAGCTTAGTCGGGGTTAACTATGGCTACACCTTC
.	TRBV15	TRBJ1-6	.	CATSRDLGGKNSPLHF	TGTGCCACCAGCAGAGATCTGGGGGGGAAGAATTCACCCCTCCACTTT
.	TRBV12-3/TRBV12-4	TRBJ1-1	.	CASSFERRTEAFF	TGTGCCAGCAGTTTCGAGCGGAGAACTGAAGCTTTCTTT
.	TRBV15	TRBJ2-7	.	CATSSGTYEQYF	TGTGCCACCAGCTCAGGGACCTACGAGCAGTACTTC
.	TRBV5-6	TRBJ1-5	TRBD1	CASSFGTGTHQPQHF	TGTGCCAGCAGCTTCGGGACAGGCACTCATCAGCCCCAGCATTTT
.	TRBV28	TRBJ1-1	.	CASSLGRMNTEAFF	TGTGCCAGCAGTTTAGGCAGGATGAACACTGAAGCTTTCTTT
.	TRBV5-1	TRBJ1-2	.	CASSLDLQTIYTF	TGCGCCAGCAGCTTGGACCTACAGACAATCTACACCTTC
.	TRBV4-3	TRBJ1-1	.	CASSRGRQNTEAFF	TGCGCCAGCAGCCGGGGCCGTCAGAACACTGAAGCTTTCTTT
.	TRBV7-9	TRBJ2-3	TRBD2	CASSLGSGGTDTQYF	TGTGCCAGCAGCTTAGGAAGCGGGGGGACAGATACGCAGTATTTT
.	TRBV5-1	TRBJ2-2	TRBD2	CASSFIAGGNTGELFF	TGCGCCAGCAGCTTTATAGCGGGGGGGAACACCGGGGAGCTGTTTTTT
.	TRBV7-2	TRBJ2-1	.	CASSPIFTSYNEQFF	TGTGCCAGCAGCCCTATCTTTACCTCCTACAATGAGCAGTTCTTC
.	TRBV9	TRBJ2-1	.	CASSVQGTEQFF	TGTGCCAGCAGCGTCCAGGGTACTGAGCAGTTCTTC
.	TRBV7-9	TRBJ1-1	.	CASSLAQGFGTEAFF	TGTGCCAGCAGCTTAGCTCAGGGTTTCGGCACTGAAGCTTTCTTT
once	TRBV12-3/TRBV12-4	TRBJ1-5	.	CASSFDPGQPQHF	TGTGCCAGCAGTTTTGATCCAGGTCAGCCCCAGCATTTT
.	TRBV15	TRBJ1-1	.	CATSREPRVMNTEAFF	TGTGCCACCAGCAGAGAACCCAGGGTTATGAACACTGAAGCTTTCTTT
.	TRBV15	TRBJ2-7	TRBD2	CATSRAGGGSYEQYF	TGTGCCACCAGCAGAGCCGGCGGGGGGTCCTACGAGCAGTACTTC
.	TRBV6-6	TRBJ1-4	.	CASATGSSEKLFF	TGTGCCAGCGCGACAGGCTCTTCTGAAAAACTGTTTTTT
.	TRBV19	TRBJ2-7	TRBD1	CASSIDRGRYEQYF	TGTGCCAGTAGTATAGACAGGGGGCGCTACGAGCAGTACTTC
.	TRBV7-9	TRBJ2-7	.	CASSSIGSSYEQYF	TGTGCCAGCAGCTCAATCGGGAGCTCCTACGAGCAGTACTTC
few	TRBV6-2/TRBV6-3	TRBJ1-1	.	CASSQTVEAFF	TGTGCCAGCAGTCAGACAGTTGAAGCTTTCTTT
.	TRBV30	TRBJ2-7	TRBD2	CAWSVLAGSTYEQYF	TGTGCCTGGAGTGTACTAGCGGGGAGTACCTACGAGCAGTACTTC
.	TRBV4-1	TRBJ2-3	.	CASSPTSTDTQYF	TGCGCCAGCAGCCCAACTAGCACAGATACGCAGTATTTT
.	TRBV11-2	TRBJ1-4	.	CASSSGLTTNEKLFF	TGTGCCAGCAGCTCAGGACTGACAACTAATGAAAAACTGTTTTTT
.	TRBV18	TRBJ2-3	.	CASSVYTDTQYF	TGTGCCAGCTCCGTGTACACAGATACGCAGTATTTT
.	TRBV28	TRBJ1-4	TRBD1	CATKGAPVNGKLFF	TGTGCCACTAAGGGGGCGCCGGTTAATGGAAAACTGTTTTTT
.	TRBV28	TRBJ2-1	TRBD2	CASVPAGRAYNEQFF	TGTGCCAGCGTCCCCGCAGGGAGGGCCTACAATGAGCAGTTCTTC
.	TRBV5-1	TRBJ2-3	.	CASSLATASPQYF	TGCGCCAGCAGCTTGGCCACGGCTAGTCCGCAGTATTTT
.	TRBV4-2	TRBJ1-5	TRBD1	CASSHVQGAEQPQHF	TGTGCCAGCAGCCATGTACAGGGGGCGGAACAGCCCCAGCATTTT
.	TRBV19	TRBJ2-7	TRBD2	CASKRASGFSYEQYF	TGTGCCAGTAAGAGGGCTAGCGGGTTCTCCTACGAGCAGTACTTC
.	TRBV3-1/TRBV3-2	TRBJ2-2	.	CASSQQGIRANTGELFF	TGTGCCAGCAGCCAGCAGGGTATACGTGCTAACACCGGGGAGCTGTTTTTT